Following are 14 T cell receptor beta chains from one sample sequenced in a study of spatial heterogeneity in lung cancer. TCRdb reanalysed the 5' RACE reads using MiXCR and keeps one entry per CDR3 protein. The table has thousands of distinct CDR3 sequences, approximately 4.6% seen once. The time point denotes: sample taken at primary tumor resection. Tumor, nontumor lung or frozen PBMC supplied whole RNA that was sequenced unsorted. Material: PBMCs, obtained at surgery. These receptors came from a male donor with early-stage non-small cell lung cancer.

This clonotype was seen only a few times. This beta chain is an unintended read in a library built for alpha chains; its size means little. J is TRBJ2-5 and V is TRBV12-3 or TRBV12-4, with D perhaps being TRBD1 or TRBD2 (5 bases each). The V gene lost 2 bases and the J gene lost 4 bases, with 17 bases spanning the gap. This CDR3 has 16 amino acids. The CDR3 sequence: CASSLIPGPLGETQYF. Here the CDR3 DNA reads TGTGCCAGCAGTTTAATACCGGGGCCCCTGGGAGAGACCCAGTACTTC.

This clonotype has just a few counts. Little can be read into the size of this beta chain, an off-target read in a library designed for alpha chains. The CDR3 is CASSQGRPGQGYEQYF. CDR3 in DNA: TGTGCCAGCAGCCAAGGACGACCGGGACAGGGTTACGAGCAGTACTTC. The chain couples TRBV3-1 to TRBJ2-7; 9 bases agree with TRBD1. With V trimmed by 1 base and J by 4 bases, 8 bases remained unmatched. This CDR3 contains 16 residues. CDR1 and CDR2 from the germline V gene are LGHDT and YNNKEL (reference sequence).

This clonotype was seen at least ten times. This beta chain is a stray read from a library made for alpha chains; its abundance is not meaningful. The V and J genes are TRBV20-1 and TRBJ1-2; D not certain. V lost 3 bases to trimming and J lost 6 bases, with 8 bases between them. The CDR3 has 11 residues. Germline V gene sequence: CDR1 DFQATT, CDR2 SNEGSKA (reference sequence). The CDR3 DNA is TGCAGTGCTAGTCCCAGAGATGGCTACACCTTC. This sequence encodes CSASPRDGYTF.

This clonotype was counted at least ten times. A library prepared for alpha chains yielded this beta chain as an off-target read; its size is of little meaning. This chain uses TRBV20-1 with TRBJ1-6, with 11 bases identical to TRBD1. CDR3 length: 18 amino acids. J gave up 1 base and V 3 bases, and 8 bases lay outside the gene matches. CDR1 and CDR2 from the germline V gene are DFQATT and SNEGSKA (reference sequence). As DNA, the CDR3 is TGCAGTGCTAGGGGCCCGGGACAGGGGGTATCCTATAATTCACCCCTCCACTTT. Residues: CSARGPGQGVSYNSPLHF.

This clonotype was picked up many times. Since the library was made to target alpha chains, this beta chain is a stray read and its abundance is not meaningful. This chain connects TRBV12-3 or TRBV12-4 to TRBJ2-1; either TRBD1 or TRBD2 may fit D (5 bases each). This CDR3 comprises 14 residues. Trimming shortened V by 3 bases and J by 5 bases, and 11 bases separated the two germline ends. CDR3 nucleotides: TGTGCCAGCAGTTTTGGGACGGTTAACAATGAGCAGTTCTTC. Its protein is CASSFGTVNNEQFF.

Ten or more counts support this clonotype. This beta chain is a stray sequence in a library constructed for alpha chains; its clone size is not meaningful. J is TRBJ2-5 and V is TRBV5-4, with 8 bases fitting TRBD1. Per germline, CDR1 SGHNT and CDR2 YYREEE (reference sequence). V lost 3 bases, J lost 2 bases, and 6 bases stayed unmatched. CDR3 length: 15 residues. Here the CDR3 DNA reads TGTGCCAGCAGCTCTCCTACAGGGGGGCAAGAGACCCAGTACTTC. Encoded protein: CASSSPTGGQETQYF.

In its sample, this clonotype is medium-sized. This beta chain is off target for a library built for alpha chains, so its abundance means little. J is TRBJ1-6 and V is TRBV7-9; TRBD1 is a possible D gene (6 bases). Germline CDR1 reads SEHNR; CDR2 reads FQNEAQ (reference sequence). This CDR3 comprises 15 residues. V was shortened by 4 bases and J by 6 bases, with 13 bases between the two germline ends. The CDR3 is CASSSTDRFNSPLHF. The CDR3 DNA sequence: TGTGCCAGCAGCTCGACCGACAGGTTTAATTCACCCCTCCACTTT.

This clonotype occurred many times. Little can be read into the size of this beta chain, an off-target read in a library designed for alpha chains. J is TRBJ2-3 and V is TRBV9; 9 positions match TRBD1. This CDR3 spans 14 amino acids. J gave up 7 bases and V 3 bases, and 6 bases lay outside the gene matches. Germline assignment: CDR1 SGDLS and CDR2 YYNGEE. The CDR3 region has the DNA TGTGCCAGCAGCGGAACAGGGGGCTTAAATACGCAGTATTTT. Amino acids: CASSGTGGLNTQYF.

This clonotype rates as medium-sized. A library prepared for alpha chains yielded this beta chain as an off-target read; its size is of little meaning. This sequence joins TRBV3-1 and TRBJ2-1; 10 positions match TRBD2. The CDR3 loop spans 16 amino acids. Germline CDR1 reads LGHDT; CDR2 reads YNNKEL (reference sequence). J lost 9 bases, V lost 0 bases, and 8 bases had no gene match. This chain's CDR3 is CASSQDLASGGSEQFF. DNA for the CDR3: TGTGCCAGCAGCCAAGATTTGGCTAGCGGGGGTAGTGAGCAGTTCTTC.

This clonotype was detected ten times or more. Because this beta chain is a stray read in a library intended to capture alpha chains, its abundance should not be given much weight. The chain links TRBV4-3 to TRBJ2-2; no firm D call. CDR3 size: 15 residues. V lost 2 bases, J lost 3 bases, and 10 bases lay in between. The germline CDR1 and CDR2 sequences are LGHNA and YSLEER. CDR3 protein: CASSQNHYYTGELFF. DNA of the CDR3: TGCGCCAGCAGCCAAAATCATTACTACACCGGGGAGCTGTTTTTT.

This clonotype appeared many times. The size of this beta chain means little, since it is a stray read in a library made for alpha chains. The chain joins TRBV20-1 to TRBJ1-2; D is undetermined. The CDR3 runs to 12 residues. Per germline, CDR1 DFQATT and CDR2 SNEGSKA (reference sequence). Between the trimmed V and J ends, which lost 6 bases and 8 bases, there was a span of 16 bases. CDR3 residues: CSATDGSRGYTF. The DNA for the CDR3 is TGCAGTGCAACGGACGGATCGCGGGGCTACACCTTC.

This clonotype has only a few counts. This beta chain came through as a stray read in a library set up for alpha chains, and its size says little. The chain carries TRBV7-6 and TRBJ1-3; D is ambiguous. Trimming took off 2 bases at V and 3 bases at J, with 2 bases between the two ends. Germline V gene lookup returns CDR1 SGHVS and CDR2 FNYEAQ. There are 12 residues in the CDR3. CDR3: CASSLNGNTIYF. CDR3 in DNA: TGTGCCAGCAGCTTAAATGGAAACACCATATATTTT.

The sample holds many counts of this clonotype. This beta chain is an off-target read within a library intended for alpha chains, so its frequency means little. The chain links TRBV7-2 to TRBJ2-1, with 8 bases lining up with TRBD1. V was pared by 5 bases and J by 9 bases, with 12 bases of the junction left unmatched. In germline, CDR1 is SGHTA, CDR2 FQGNSA. The CDR3 extends over 15 amino acids. CDR3 nucleotides: TGTGCCAGCAGCCCAAGAACCCAGGGGGCGGGTGAGCAGTTCTTC. Translated, it gives CASSPRTQGAGEQFF.

The sample holds a few counts of this clonotype. Because the library targeted alpha chains, this beta chain is an off-target read whose size means little. This sequence joins TRBV7-8 and TRBJ2-1; TRBD1 aligns across 9 bases. Germline V gene data show CDR1 as SGHVS and CDR2 as FQNEAQ. The J segment lost 6 bases and the V segment lost 5 bases, leaving 5 bases of the junction unmatched. The CDR3 spans 14 residues. CDR3 sequence (DNA): TGTGCCAGCAGCCCGGGGACAGGGATCAATGAGCAGTTCTTC. It encodes CASSPGTGINEQFF.